One and the same sample provided the 9 T cell receptor beta chains below, sequenced in a study of a mutant IDH1 vaccine in newly diagnosed glioma. Measured with immunoSEQ multiplex PCR; TCRdb has only the in-frame clones, and not every one. The data hold about 68,000 clones, with 79% observed a single time. Time point in this sample: baseline, week 1 (first vaccination visit). Described treatment: pre-vaccination baseline after standard-of-care therapy. The sequences come from PBMCs, collected from a glioma patient treated with radiotherapy, temozolomide or both. Every receptor here comes from a middle-aged man with glioma.

The V call is TRBV6-1, the J call TRBJ2-6, with D unclear. Looked up from germline, CDR1 is MNHNS and CDR2 is SASEGT. The V gene lost 2 bases and the J gene lost 3 bases, with 5 bases spanning the gap. This CDR3 has 14 amino acids. The CDR3 loop reads CASSEPGGANVLTF. In DNA form, the CDR3 reads TGTGCCAGCAGTGAACCAGGTGGGGCCAACGTCCTGACTTTC.

The chain combines TRBV2 with TRBJ1-2; D is ambiguous. The germline V gene encodes CDR1 SNHLY and CDR2 FYNNEI. V dropped 3 bases and J dropped 4 bases, with 6 bases sitting between them. The CDR3 runs 12 residues. CDR3 sequence (DNA): TGTGCCAGCAGTGAGGGAACCTATGGCTACACCTTC. This sequence encodes CASSEGTYGYTF. The variable domain in full, completed from reference TRBV2 and TRBJ1-2, reads EPEVTQTPSHQVTQMGQEVILRCVPISNHLYFYWYRQILGQKVEFLVSFYNNEISEKSEIFDDQFSVERPDGSNFTLKIRSTKLEDSAMYFCASSEGTYGYTFGSGTRLTVV.

This chain joins TRBV18 and TRBJ2-5; tentatively, D is TRBD1 (5 bases). Germline V gene data show CDR1 as KGHSH and CDR2 as LQKENI. The V and J ends lost 4 bases and 5 bases respectively, with 14 bases between them. This CDR3 region has 14 residues. The CDR3 nucleotides read TGTGCCAGCTCACTCGGGTTCAGGGCGGAGACCCAGTACTTC. This gives the protein CASSLGFRAETQYF. The whole variable domain, filled in from reference TRBV18 and TRBJ2-5, reads NAGVMQNPRHLVRRRGQEARLRCSPMKGHSHVYWYRQLPEEGLKFMVYLQKENIIDESGMPKERFSAEFPKEGPSILRIQQVVRGDSAAYFCASSLGFRAETQYFGPGTRLLVL.

The gene calls are TRBV25-1 and TRBJ2-1, with no clear D. V was trimmed by 4 bases and J by 5 bases, leaving 6 bases between them. Germline CDR1 reads MGHDK; CDR2 reads SYGVNS. The CDR3 has 12 residues. The CDR3 reads CASSVTNNEQFF. CDR3 sequence (DNA): TGTGCCAGCAGTGTTACGAACAATGAGCAGTTCTTC. The full variable domain, completed using reference TRBV25-1 and TRBJ2-1, is EADIYQTPRYLVIGTGKKITLECSQTMGHDKMYWYQQDPGMELHLIHYSYGVNSTEKGDLSSESTVSRIRTEHFPLTLESARPSHTSQYLCASSVTNNEQFFGPGTRLTVL.

This sequence joins TRBV5-8 and TRBJ2-5, with D unresolved. The germline V gene has CDR1 SGHTS and CDR2 YDEGEE. V was clipped by 7 bases and J by 5 bases, with 9 bases between them. The CDR3 consists of 11 residues. CDR3 nucleotides: TGTGCCAGCTTAAGGTGGGAGACCCAGTACTTC. Its protein is CASLRWETQYF. The whole variable domain, remainder taken from reference TRBV5-8 and TRBJ2-5, is EAGVTQSPTHLIKTRGQQATLRCSPISGHTSVYWYQQALGLGLQFLLWYDEGEERNRGNFPPRFSGRQFPNYSSELNVNALELEDSALYLCASLRWETQYFGPGTRLLVL.

J is TRBJ1-2 and V is TRBV11-2; no firm D call. This CDR3 is 14 amino acids long. Trimming pared 5 bases from V and 2 bases from J, leaving 12 bases between. CDR1 and CDR2 from the germline V gene are SGHAT and FQNNGV. The CDR3 is CASSRREPNYGYTF. CDR3 sequence (DNA): TGTGCCAGCAGCCGTAGGGAGCCGAACTATGGCTACACCTTC.

Only a few counts were recorded for this clone. V gene TRBV19 combines with J gene TRBJ1-5; D ambiguous. The CDR3 is 13 residues long. The germline V gene has CDR1 LNHDA and CDR2 SQIVND (reference sequence). V lost 8 bases to trimming and J lost 3 bases, with 11 bases between them. CDR3 sequence: CASQEIFNQPQHF. DNA for the CDR3: TGTGCCAGTCAAGAGATTTTCAATCAGCCCCAGCATTTT.

V gene TRBV27 combines with J gene TRBJ2-7; D may be TRBD2 (5 bases). Germline V lookup: CDR1 MNHEY, CDR2 SMNVEV (reference sequence). V shed 6 bases and J shed 4 bases, with 22 bases lying between them. The CDR3 spans 16 residues. The CDR3 nucleotides are TGTGCCAGCAGACCTGGAACAGCTGGCGAGGGTTACGAGCAGTACTTC. This sequence encodes CASRPGTAGEGYEQYF.

The chain couples TRBV19 to TRBJ1-3; 10 bases map to TRBD1. Trimming cost V 6 bases and J 3 bases; bases outside gene matches: 11. This CDR3 region has 17 residues. Germline V lookup: CDR1 LNHDA, CDR2 SQIVND (reference sequence). The CDR3 sequence is CASSRNAGTGVGNTIYF. CDR3 coding DNA: TGTGCCAGTAGCAGAAATGCCGGGACAGGGGTTGGAAACACCATATATTTT.